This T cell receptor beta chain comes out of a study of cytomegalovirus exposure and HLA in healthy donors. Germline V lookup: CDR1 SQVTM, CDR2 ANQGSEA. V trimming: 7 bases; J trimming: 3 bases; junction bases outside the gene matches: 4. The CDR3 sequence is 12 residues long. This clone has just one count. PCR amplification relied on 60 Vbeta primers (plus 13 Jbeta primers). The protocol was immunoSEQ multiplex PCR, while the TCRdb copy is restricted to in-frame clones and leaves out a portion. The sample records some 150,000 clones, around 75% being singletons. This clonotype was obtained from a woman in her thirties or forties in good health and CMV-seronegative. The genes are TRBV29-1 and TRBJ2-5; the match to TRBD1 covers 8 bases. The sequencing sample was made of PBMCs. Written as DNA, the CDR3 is TGCAGCGCCGGGACAGGAGAAGAGACCCAGTACTTC. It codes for CSAGTGEETQYF.